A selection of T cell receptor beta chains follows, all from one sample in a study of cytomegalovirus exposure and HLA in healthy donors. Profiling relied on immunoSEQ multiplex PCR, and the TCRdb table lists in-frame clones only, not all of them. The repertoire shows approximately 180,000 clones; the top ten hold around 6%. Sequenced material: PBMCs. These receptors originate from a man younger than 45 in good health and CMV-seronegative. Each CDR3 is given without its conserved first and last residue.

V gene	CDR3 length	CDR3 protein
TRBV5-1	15	ASSQNPGGPTNTEAF
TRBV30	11	AWSVGADYGYT
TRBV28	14	ASGVQGATGANVLT
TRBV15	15	ATSRDRGSAPGNTIY
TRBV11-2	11	ASSKSRGQPQH
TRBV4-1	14	ASSREAAVDTDTQY
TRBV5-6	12	ASSNRDYSYEQY
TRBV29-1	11	SSRGQGGVGYT
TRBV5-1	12	ASSWIAGDNEQF
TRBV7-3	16	ASSLGSLGTSEEETQY
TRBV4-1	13	ASSQDLSYTGELF
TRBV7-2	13	ASSLEPATTYEQY
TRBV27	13	ASSPLTGVVGEAF
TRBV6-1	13	ASSPRTSGKETQY
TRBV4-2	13	ASSQAGSYSYEQY
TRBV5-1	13	ASSLRTSFYNEQF
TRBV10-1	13	ASSESGQGAGEQF
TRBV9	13	ASSQMDSTWYEQY
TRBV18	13	ASSPQGGTGDGYT
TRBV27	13	ASSINPGTNTEAF
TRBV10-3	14	AISPGQGAHNYGYT
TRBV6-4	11	ASRGLAGGEQF
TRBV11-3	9	ASRTQETQY
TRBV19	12	ASSMIRESAEAF
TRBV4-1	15	ASSQDLNGRAADTQY
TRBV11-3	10	ASSSRGYEQF
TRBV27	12	ASSPWAGNSPLH